This TCR beta chain was captured by sequencing in a study of OX40 agonist ivuxolimab in advanced cancers. Points from the study as a whole: Normalized T-cell clonal expansion was also low in a subset of nonresponders.

Profiled with immunoSEQ multiplex PCR; TCRdb holds only in-frame clones, not every one. The table shows tens of thousands of clones, with about nine tenths occurring only once. Looked up from germline, CDR1 is SGHRS and CDR2 is YFSETQ. Deletions cut 4 bases from V and 5 bases from J, with 15 bases between. The CDR3 loop spans 14 amino acids. Concerning this clone: Its target is unknown.

This receptor was taken from an adult with an advanced solid tumor such as melanoma, head and neck, liver or kidney cancer. The chain is built from TRBV5-1 and TRBJ1-1, with TRBD1 as a possible D gene (5 bases). Material: CD4+ or CD8+ T cells sorted from blood, obtained in a trial of the OX40 agonist ivuxolimab. In nucleotides, the CDR3 is TGCGCCAGCAGCGGGCAGGGTCTGTTTACTGAAGCTTTCTTT. As protein: CASSGQGLFTEAFF.